One sample yielded the 3 T cell receptor beta chains listed below, sequenced in a study of Tregs in tolerant kidney transplant recipients. Some clones are missing from TCRdb's copy, which holds only in-frame ones; the method was immunoSEQ multiplex PCR. In all, the sample yields more than 30,000 clones. Sequences were derived from CD8+ T cells from blood, sampled before the transplant. The receptors were gathered from a human donor who received a combined kidney and bone marrow transplant.

Of note for this clone: The missing CDR3 end, 3 residues past where the read stops, is filled in from the germline J gene. The chain is built from TRBV20-1 and TRBJ2-7; D might be TRBD1 (5 bases). Germline-derived CDR1 and CDR2 are DFQATT and SNEGSKA (reference sequence). V was cut by 0 bases and J by 4 bases, with 16 bases left in between. The length of the CDR3 is 15 residues. CDR3 region: CSARDLGQPSYEQYF. CDR3 DNA (partial): TGCAGTGCTAGAGACCTGGGGCAGCCAAGTTACGAG.

For this clone: The read terminates 3 residues before the CDR3 end, so the remaining end is supplied by the germline J gene. The rearrangement uses TRBV6-4 and TRBJ2-1, with 8 bases fitting TRBD2. Trimming removed 6 bases from V and 0 bases from J; junction bases left unmatched: 7. This CDR3 region has 16 residues. Germline assignment: CDR1 MRHNA and CDR2 SNTAGT. CDR3 bases read: TGTGCCAGCAGGGTCCCCGGGACTAGCTCCTACAATGAG. Its translation is CASRVPGTSSYNE. The whole CDR3 is CASRVPGTSSYNEQFF.

With respect to this clone: The read ends 3 residues shy of where the CDR3 ends; the end is completed using the germline J gene. The V and J genes are TRBV30 and TRBJ2-7, with 7 bases matching TRBD1. Germline loops: CDR1 GTSNPN, CDR2 SVGIG (reference sequence). This CDR3 spans 13 amino acids. Trimming took 0 bases from V and 2 from J; bases not matched to a gene: 1. The CDR3 bases that were read are TGTGCCTGGAGTGTCGGGACAGCCTACGAG. Amino acids: CAWSVGTAYE. The whole CDR3 sequence reads CAWSVGTAYEQYF.